The 9 T cell receptor beta chains below all came from one sample that was sequenced in a study of control samples from healthy donors and cancer patients (dated by TCRdb to about 2020). Library prep was done by the immunoSEQ multiplex PCR assay. TCRdb retrieved this table from immuneACCESS and kept in-frame rearrangements only. Not all clones are present; in checked studies, unresolved V genes account for under half, and no reason is known for the remainder. For this sample there are some 120,000 clones; about 89% appear just once. Approximately 37% of the sample is taken by the ten largest. The material sequenced was blood. These receptors all come from a man in his fifties in good health.

This chain links TRBV7-9 with TRBJ1-1; D is undetermined. Trimming took 2 bases from V and 5 from J, leaving 9 bases between them. CDR1 and CDR2 (germline): SEHNR, FQNEAQ (reference sequence). The CDR3 has 13 residues. CDR3 DNA sequence: TGTGCCAGCAGCTTAAGCGTTGTGACTGAAGCTTTCTTT. It codes for CASSLSVVTEAFF.

The rearrangement links TRBV18 to TRBJ2-7; D assignment may be TRBD1 or TRBD2 (5 bases each). This CDR3 has 14 residues. The ends were cut back, 0 bases at V and 2 bases at J, with 8 bases in the middle. Germline assignment: CDR1 KGHSH and CDR2 LQKENI. Written as DNA, the CDR3 is TGTGCCAGCTCACCACCGGGGGAGCCCTACGAGCAGTACTTC. It encodes CASSPPGEPYEQYF. Complete variable domain (other parts from reference TRBV18 and TRBJ2-7): NAGVMQNPRHLVRRRGQEARLRCSPMKGHSHVYWYRQLPEEGLKFMVYLQKENIIDESGMPKERFSAEFPKEGPSILRIQQVVRGDSAAYFCASSPPGEPYEQYFGPGTRLTVT.

The chain recombines TRBV7-2 with TRBJ1-1; D is ambiguous. The germline CDR1 and CDR2 sequences are SGHTA and FQGNSA. The CDR3 runs 12 residues. The V and J ends lost 5 bases and 9 bases respectively, with 13 bases between them. The CDR3 region is CASSPQKDKAFF. CDR3 in DNA: TGTGCCAGCAGCCCCCAGAAGGATAAAGCTTTCTTT.

The chain combines TRBV24-1 with TRBJ2-3, with 10 bases lining up with TRBD1. Unmatched junction bases numbered 8, after V lost 4 bases and J lost 2 bases. Germline CDR1 reads KGHDR; CDR2 reads SFDVKD. This CDR3 has 17 amino acids. The CDR3 sequence is CATSDYLTGGITDTQYF. The CDR3 DNA follows: TGTGCCACCAGTGACTACCTGACAGGGGGCATCACAGATACGCAGTATTTT.

The rearrangement links TRBV14 to TRBJ2-1, with D unclear. Trimming cost V 1 base and J 0 bases, with 10 bases left between them. The CDR3 consists of 16 residues. Germline CDR1 is SGHDN and CDR2 is FVKESK. In DNA, the CDR3 is TGTGCCAGCAGCCAAGTGGGCGGAAGCTCCTACAATGAGCAGTTCTTC. Translated: CASSQVGGSSYNEQFF.

The chain uses TRBV5-1 and TRBJ2-3; TRBD2 matches at 14 bases. The CDR3 extends over 17 amino acids. V dropped 1 base and J dropped 2; count of bases not matched to a gene: 3. The germline V gene has CDR1 SGHRS and CDR2 YFSETQ. The CDR3 sequence is CASSLMGLAGVTDTQYF. The CDR3 coding sequence is TGCGCCAGCAGCTTGATGGGACTAGCGGGGGTCACAGATACGCAGTATTTT.

This chain links TRBV6-5 with TRBJ1-2; tentatively, D is TRBD1 (5 bases). In germline, CDR1 is MNHEY, CDR2 SVGAGI. This CDR3 is built from 14 residues. Trimming cost V 4 bases and J 4 bases, with 13 bases left between them. The CDR3 region is CASSSDSSFYGYTF. CDR3 DNA: TGTGCCAGCAGTTCAGACAGTTCATTCTATGGCTACACCTTC.

This clone has only one observation. The CDR3 coding sequence is TGTGCCAGCAGCCACGTTTTGGAGGAAAGTAACTATGGCTACACCTTC. Its translation is CASSHVLEESNYGYTF. The chain recombines TRBV5-6 with TRBJ1-2; D is unresolved. Germline V lookup: CDR1 SGHDT, CDR2 YYEEEE. CDR3 length equals 16 residues. Trimming stripped 4 bases from V and 1 base from J, with 17 bases between. Complete variable domain (other parts from reference TRBV5-6 and TRBJ1-2): DAGVTQSPTHLIKTRGQQVTLRCSPKSGHDTVSWYQQALGQGPQFIFQYYEEEERQRGNFPDRFSGHQFPNYSSELNVNALLLGDSALYLCASSHVLEESNYGYTFGSGTRLTVV.

The V and J genes are TRBV12-3 or TRBV12-4 and TRBJ2-1; TRBD1 aligns across 8 bases. This CDR3 has 13 residues. The V gene end was trimmed by 3 bases and the J gene end by 6 bases; junction bases not matched to a gene: 1. DNA for the CDR3: TGTGCCAGCAGTTTGGGACAGGTCAATGAGCAGTTCTTC. Amino acid sequence: CASSLGQVNEQFF.